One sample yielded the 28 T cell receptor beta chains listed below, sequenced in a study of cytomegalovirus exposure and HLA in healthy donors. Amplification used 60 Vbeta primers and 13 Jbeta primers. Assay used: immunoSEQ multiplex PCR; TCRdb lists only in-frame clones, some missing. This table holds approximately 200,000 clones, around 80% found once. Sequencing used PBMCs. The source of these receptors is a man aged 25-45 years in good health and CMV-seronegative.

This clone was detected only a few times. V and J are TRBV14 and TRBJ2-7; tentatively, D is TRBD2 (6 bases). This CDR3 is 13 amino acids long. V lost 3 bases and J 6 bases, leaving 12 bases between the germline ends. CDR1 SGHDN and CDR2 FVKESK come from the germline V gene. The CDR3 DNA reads TGTGCCAGCAGCCAGGGTTGGGAGGTCGAGCAGTACTTC. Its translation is CASSQGWEVEQYF. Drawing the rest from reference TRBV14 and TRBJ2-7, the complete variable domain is EAGVTQFPSHSVIEKGQTVTLRCDPISGHDNLYWYRRVMGKEIKFLLHFVKESKQDESGMPNNRFLAERTGGTYSTLKVQPAELEDSGVYFCASSQGWEVEQYFGPGTRLTVT.

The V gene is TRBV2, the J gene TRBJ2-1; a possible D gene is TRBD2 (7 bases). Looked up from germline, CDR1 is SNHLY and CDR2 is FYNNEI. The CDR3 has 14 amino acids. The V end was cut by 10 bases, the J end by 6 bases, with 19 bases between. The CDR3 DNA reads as TGTGCCACACCCAGCGGGACATACCCCAATGAGCAGTTCTTC. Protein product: CATPSGTYPNEQFF.

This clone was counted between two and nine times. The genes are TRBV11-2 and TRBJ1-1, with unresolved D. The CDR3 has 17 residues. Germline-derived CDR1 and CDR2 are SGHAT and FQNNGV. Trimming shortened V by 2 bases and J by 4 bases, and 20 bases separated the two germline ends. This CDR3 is CASSLYSRNRRSTEAFF. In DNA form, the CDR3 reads TGTGCCAGCAGCTTATATTCGAGAAATCGAAGGAGCACTGAAGCTTTCTTT. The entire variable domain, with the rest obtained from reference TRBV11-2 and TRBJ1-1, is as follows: EAGVAQSPRYKIIEKRQSVAFWCNPISGHATLYWYQQILGQGPKLLIQFQNNGVVDDSQLPKDRFSAERLKGVDSTLKIQPAKLEDSAVYLCASSLYSRNRRSTEAFFGQGTRLTVV.

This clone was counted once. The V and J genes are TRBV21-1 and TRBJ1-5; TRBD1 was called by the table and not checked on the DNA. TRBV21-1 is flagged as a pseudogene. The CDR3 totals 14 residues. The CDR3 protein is CASSKGTGNQPQHF. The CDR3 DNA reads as TGTGCCAGCAGCAAAGGGACAGGCAATCAGCCCCAGCATTTT.

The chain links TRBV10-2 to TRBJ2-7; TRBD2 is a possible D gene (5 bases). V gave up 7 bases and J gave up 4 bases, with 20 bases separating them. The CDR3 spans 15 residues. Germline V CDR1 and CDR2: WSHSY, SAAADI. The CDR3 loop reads CASIPGLTLWYEQYF. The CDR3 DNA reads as TGCGCCAGCATCCCCGGACTTACCCTTTGGTACGAGCAGTACTTC.

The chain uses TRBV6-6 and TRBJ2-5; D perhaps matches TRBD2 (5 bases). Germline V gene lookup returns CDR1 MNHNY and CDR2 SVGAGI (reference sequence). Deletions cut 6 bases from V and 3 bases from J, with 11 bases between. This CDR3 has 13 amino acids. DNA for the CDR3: TGTGCCAGCAGGAACATCGGGGAAGAGACCCAGTACTTC. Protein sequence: CASRNIGEETQYF.

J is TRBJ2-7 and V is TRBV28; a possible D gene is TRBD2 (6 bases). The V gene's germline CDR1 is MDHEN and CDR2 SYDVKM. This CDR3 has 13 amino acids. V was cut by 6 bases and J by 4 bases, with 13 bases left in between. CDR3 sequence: CASSPRGWYEQYF. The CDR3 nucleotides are TGTGCCAGCAGCCCCCGGGGGTGGTACGAGCAGTACTTC. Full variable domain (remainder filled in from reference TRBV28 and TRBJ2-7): DVKVTQSSRYLVKRTGEKVFLECVQDMDHENMFWYRQDPGLGLRLIYFSYDVKMKEKGDIPEGYSVSREKKERFSLILESASTNQTSMYLCASSPRGWYEQYFGPGTRLTVT.

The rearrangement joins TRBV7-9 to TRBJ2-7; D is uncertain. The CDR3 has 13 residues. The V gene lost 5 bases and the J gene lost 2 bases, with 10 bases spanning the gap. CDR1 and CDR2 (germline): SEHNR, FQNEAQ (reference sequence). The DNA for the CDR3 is TGTGCCAGCAGCGAATACAATACCTACGAGCAGTACTTC. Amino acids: CASSEYNTYEQYF.

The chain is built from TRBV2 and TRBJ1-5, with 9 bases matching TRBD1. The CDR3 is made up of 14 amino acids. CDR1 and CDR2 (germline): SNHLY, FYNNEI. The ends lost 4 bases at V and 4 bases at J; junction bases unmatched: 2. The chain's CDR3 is CASSADRGNQPQHF. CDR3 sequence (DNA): TGTGCCAGCAGTGCCGACAGGGGGAATCAGCCCCAGCATTTT. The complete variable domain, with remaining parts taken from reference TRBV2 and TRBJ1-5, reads EPEVTQTPSHQVTQMGQEVILRCVPISNHLYFYWYRQILGQKVEFLVSFYNNEISEKSEIFDDQFSVERPDGSNFTLKIRSTKLEDSAMYFCASSADRGNQPQHFGDGTRLSIL.

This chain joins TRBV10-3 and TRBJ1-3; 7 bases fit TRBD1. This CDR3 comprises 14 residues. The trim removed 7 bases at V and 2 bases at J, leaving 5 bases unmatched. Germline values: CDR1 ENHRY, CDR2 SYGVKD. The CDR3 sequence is CAINDRVAGNTIYF. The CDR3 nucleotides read TGTGCCATCAACGACAGGGTTGCTGGAAACACCATATATTTT.

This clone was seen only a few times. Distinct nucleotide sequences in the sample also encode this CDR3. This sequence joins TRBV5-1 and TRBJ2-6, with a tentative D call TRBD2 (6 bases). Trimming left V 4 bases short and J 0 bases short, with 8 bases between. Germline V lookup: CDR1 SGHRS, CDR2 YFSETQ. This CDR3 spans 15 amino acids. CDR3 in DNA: TGCGCCAGCAGCCTCGGGGGCTCTGGGGCCAACGTCCTGACTTTC. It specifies CASSLGGSGANVLTF. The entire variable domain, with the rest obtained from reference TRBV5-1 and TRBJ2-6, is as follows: KAGVTQTPRYLIKTRGQQVTLSCSPISGHRSVSWYQQTPGQGLQFLFEYFSETQRNKGNFPGRFSGRQFSNSRSEMNVSTLELGDSALYLCASSLGGSGANVLTFGAGSRLTVL.

CDR3 in DNA: TGCGCCAGCAGCCCGGACAGGGGAAACTATGGCTACACCTTC. Amino acid sequence: CASSPDRGNYGYTF. V gene TRBV5-1 combines with J gene TRBJ1-2; 9 nucleotides agree with TRBD1. CDR3 length: 14 residues. The V segment lost 4 bases and the J segment 2 bases; nucleotides outside the gene matches: 3. Germline CDR1 SGHRS, CDR2 YFSETQ.

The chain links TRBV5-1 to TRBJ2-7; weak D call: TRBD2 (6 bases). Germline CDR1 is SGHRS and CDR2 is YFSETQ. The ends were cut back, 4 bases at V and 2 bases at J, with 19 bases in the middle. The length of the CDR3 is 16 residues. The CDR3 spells CASSHPRDFQPYEQYF. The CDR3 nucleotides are TGCGCCAGCAGCCACCCCCGGGACTTCCAACCCTACGAGCAGTACTTC.

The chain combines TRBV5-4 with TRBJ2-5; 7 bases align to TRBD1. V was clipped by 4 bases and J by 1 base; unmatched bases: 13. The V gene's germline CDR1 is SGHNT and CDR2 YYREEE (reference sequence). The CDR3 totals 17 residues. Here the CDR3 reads CASSVSPGQILQETQYF. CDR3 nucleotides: TGTGCCAGCAGCGTGTCACCGGGACAGATACTCCAAGAGACCCAGTACTTC.

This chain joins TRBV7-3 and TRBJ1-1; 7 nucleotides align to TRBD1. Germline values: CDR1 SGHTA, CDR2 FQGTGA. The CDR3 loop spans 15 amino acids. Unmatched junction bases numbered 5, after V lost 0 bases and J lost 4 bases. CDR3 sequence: CASSLTGGAGTEAFF. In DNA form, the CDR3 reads TGTGCCAGCAGCTTAACAGGGGGCGCGGGCACTGAAGCTTTCTTT.

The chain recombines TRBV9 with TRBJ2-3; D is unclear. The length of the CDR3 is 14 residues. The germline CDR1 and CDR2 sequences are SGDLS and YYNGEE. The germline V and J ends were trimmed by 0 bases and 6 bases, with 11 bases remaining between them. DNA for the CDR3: TGTGCCAGCAGCGTAGTCGGGTCTCTGGATACGCAGTATTTT. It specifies CASSVVGSLDTQYF.

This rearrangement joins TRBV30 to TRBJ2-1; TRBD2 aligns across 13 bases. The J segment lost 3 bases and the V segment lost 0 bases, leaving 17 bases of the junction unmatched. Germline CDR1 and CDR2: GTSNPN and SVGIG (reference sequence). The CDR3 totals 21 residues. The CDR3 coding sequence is TGTGCCTGGAGTGTACCCCCCGGAACTAGCGGGAGGGCCGGGTTCTACAATGAGCAGTTCTTC. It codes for CAWSVPPGTSGRAGFYNEQFF.

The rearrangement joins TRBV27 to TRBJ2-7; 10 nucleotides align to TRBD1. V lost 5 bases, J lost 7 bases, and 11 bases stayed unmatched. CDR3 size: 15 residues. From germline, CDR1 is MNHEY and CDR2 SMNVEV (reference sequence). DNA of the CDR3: TGTGCCAGCAGTGTCACCGGGACAGGGGCCGATGAGCAGTACTTC. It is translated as CASSVTGTGADEQYF.

The CDR3 bases are TGCGCCAGCAGCCCCAGTCCCTTTAACGAGCAGTACTTC. This codes for CASSPSPFNEQYF. The chain employs TRBV4-1 and TRBJ2-7; D not resolved. CDR1 MGHRA and CDR2 YSYEKL come from the germline V gene. This CDR3 has 13 amino acids. The germline V and J ends were trimmed by 4 bases and 5 bases, with 12 bases remaining between them.

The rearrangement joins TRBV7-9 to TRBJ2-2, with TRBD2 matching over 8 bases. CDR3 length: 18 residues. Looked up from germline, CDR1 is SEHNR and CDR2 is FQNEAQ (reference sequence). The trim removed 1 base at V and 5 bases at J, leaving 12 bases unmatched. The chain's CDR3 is CASSLVGGRRSWTGELFF. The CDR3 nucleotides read TGTGCCAGCAGCTTAGTTGGCGGGAGGAGAAGTTGGACCGGGGAGCTGTTTTTT.

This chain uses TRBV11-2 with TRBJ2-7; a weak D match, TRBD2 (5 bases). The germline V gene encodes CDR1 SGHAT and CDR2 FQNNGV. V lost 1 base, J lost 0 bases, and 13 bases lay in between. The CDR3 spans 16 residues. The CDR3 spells CASSLVGRRGSYEQYF. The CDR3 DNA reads TGTGCCAGCAGCTTAGTTGGCCGTCGGGGCTCCTACGAGCAGTACTTC.

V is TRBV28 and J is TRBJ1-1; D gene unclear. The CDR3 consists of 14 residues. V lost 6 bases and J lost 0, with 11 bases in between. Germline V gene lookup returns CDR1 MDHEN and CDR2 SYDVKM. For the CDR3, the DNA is TGTGCCAGCAGCCTCGTTTCCGTGAACACTGAAGCTTTCTTT. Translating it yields CASSLVSVNTEAFF.

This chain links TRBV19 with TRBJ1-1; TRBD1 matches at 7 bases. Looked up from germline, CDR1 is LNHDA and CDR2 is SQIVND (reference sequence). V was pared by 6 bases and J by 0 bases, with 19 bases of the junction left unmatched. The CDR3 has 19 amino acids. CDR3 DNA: TGTGCCAGTAGGGGGACAGTCTTCCGCGAGGTAGAATTGAACACTGAAGCTTTCTTT. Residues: CASRGTVFREVELNTEAFF.

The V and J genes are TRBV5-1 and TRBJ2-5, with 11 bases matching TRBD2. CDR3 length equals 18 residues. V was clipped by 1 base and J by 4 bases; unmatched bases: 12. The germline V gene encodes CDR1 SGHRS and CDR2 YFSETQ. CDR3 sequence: CASSLWGVFLAGGETQYF. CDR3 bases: TGCGCCAGCAGCTTGTGGGGGGTTTTTCTAGCGGGAGGAGAGACCCAGTACTTC.

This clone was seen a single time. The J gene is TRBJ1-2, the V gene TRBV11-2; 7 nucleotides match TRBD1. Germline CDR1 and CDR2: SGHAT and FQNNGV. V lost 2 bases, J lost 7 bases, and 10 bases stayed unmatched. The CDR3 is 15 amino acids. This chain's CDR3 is CASSLYSDRESGYTF. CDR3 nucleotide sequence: TGTGCCAGCAGCTTATACAGCGACAGGGAGTCTGGCTACACCTTC. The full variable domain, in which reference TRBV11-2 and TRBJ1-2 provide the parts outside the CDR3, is EAGVAQSPRYKIIEKRQSVAFWCNPISGHATLYWYQQILGQGPKLLIQFQNNGVVDDSQLPKDRFSAERLKGVDSTLKIQPAKLEDSAVYLCASSLYSDRESGYTFGSGTRLTVV.

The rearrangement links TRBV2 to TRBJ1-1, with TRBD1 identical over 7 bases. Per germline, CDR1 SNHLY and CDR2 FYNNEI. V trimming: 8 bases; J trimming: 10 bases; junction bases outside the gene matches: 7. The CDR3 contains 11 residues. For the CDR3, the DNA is TGTGCCAGCGATAGGGGGCTTGGAGCTTTCTTT. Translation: CASDRGLGAFF.

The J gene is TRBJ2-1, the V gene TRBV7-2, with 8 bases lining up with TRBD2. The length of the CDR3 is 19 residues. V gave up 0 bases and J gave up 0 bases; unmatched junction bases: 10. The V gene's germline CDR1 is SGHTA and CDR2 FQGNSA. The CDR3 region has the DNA TGTGCCAGCAGCTTAGCGGCCAGCGGGAGAGGTAGCTCCTACAATGAGCAGTTCTTC. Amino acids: CASSLAASGRGSSYNEQFF. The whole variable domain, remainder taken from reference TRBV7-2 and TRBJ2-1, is GAGVSQSPSNKVTEKGKDVELRCDPISGHTALYWYRQSLGQGLEFLIYFQGNSAPDKSGLPSDRFSAERTGGSVSTLTIQRTQQEDSAVYLCASSLAASGRGSSYNEQFFGPGTRLTVL.

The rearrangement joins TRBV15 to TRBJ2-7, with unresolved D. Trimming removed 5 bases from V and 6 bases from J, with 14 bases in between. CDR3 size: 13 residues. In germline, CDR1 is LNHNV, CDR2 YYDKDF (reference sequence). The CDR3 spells CATSRRPDSEQYF. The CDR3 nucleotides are TGTGCCACCAGCCGCCGACCCGACTCCGAGCAGTACTTC.